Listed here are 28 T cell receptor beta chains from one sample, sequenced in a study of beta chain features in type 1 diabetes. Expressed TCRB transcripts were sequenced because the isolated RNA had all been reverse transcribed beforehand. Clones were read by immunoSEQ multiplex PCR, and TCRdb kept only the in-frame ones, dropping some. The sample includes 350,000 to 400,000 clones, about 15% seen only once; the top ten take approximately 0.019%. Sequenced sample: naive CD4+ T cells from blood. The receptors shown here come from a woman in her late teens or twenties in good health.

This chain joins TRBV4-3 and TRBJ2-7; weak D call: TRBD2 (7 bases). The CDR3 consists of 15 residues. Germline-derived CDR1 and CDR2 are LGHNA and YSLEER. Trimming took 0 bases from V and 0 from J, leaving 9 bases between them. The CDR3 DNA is TGCGCCAGCAGCCAAGATCGGGGGGCCTCCTACGAGCAGTACTTC. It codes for CASSQDRGASYEQYF.

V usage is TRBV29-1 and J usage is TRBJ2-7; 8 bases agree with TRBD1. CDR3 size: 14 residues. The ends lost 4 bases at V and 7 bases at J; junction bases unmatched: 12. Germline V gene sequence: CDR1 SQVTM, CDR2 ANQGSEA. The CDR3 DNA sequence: TGCAGCGTTGGTCTTGGGCAGGGGGCGAATGAGCAGTACTTC. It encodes CSVGLGQGANEQYF.

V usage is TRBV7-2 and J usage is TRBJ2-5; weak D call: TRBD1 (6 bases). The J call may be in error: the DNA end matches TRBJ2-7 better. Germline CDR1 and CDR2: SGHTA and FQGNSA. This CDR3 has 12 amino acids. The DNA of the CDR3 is TGTGCCAGCAGCAAACAGGGTTACGAGCAGTACTTC. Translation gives CASSKQGYEQYF.

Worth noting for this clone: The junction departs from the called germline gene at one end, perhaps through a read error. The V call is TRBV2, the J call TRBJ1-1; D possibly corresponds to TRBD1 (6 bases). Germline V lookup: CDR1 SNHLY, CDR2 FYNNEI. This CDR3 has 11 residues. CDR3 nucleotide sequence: TGTGCCAGCAGTCAAAGGGGGGGAAACCTCTTT. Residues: CASSQRGGNLF.

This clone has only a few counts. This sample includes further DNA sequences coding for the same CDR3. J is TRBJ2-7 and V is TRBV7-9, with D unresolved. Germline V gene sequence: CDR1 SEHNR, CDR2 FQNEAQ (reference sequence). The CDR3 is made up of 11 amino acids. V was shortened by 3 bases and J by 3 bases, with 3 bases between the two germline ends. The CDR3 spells CASSFIYEQYF. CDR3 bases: TGTGCCAGCAGCTTCATCTACGAGCAGTACTTC.

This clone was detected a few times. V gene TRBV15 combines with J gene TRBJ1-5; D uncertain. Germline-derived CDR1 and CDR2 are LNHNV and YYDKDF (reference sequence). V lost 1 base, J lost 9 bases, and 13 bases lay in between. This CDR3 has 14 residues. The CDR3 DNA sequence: TGTGCCACCAGCAGAGGTCGCGCGCCCCGGCCCCAGCATTTT. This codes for CATSRGRAPRPQHF.

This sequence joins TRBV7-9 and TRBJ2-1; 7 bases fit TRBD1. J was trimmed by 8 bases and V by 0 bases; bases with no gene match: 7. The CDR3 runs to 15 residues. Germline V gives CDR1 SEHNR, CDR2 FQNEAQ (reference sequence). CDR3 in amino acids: CASSLASGQGDEQFF. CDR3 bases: TGTGCCAGCAGCTTAGCGAGCGGTCAGGGGGATGAGCAGTTCTTC.

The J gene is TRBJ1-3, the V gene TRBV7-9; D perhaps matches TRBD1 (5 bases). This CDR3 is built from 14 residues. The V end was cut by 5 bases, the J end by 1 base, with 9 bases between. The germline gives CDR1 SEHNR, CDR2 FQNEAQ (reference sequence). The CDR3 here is CASSLGQSGNTIYF. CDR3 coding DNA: TGTGCCAGCAGCCTAGGACAATCTGGAAACACCATATATTTT.

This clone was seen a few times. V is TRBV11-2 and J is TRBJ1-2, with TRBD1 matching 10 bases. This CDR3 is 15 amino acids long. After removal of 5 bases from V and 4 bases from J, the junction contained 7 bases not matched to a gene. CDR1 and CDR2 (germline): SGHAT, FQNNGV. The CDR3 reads CASSLRTGGTYGYTF. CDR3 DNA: TGTGCCAGCAGCCTAAGGACAGGGGGGACCTATGGCTACACCTTC.

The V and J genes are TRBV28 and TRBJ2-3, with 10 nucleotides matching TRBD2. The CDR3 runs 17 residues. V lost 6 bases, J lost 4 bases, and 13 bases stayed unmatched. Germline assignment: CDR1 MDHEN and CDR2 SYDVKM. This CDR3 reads CASRTNTAGGMADTQYF. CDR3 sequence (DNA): TGTGCCAGCAGAACAAACACAGCGGGAGGGATGGCAGATACGCAGTATTTT.

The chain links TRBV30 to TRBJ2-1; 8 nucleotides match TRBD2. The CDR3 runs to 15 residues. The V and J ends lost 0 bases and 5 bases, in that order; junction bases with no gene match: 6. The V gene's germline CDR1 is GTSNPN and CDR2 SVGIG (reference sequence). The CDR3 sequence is CAWSVPGGRHNEQFF. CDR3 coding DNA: TGTGCCTGGAGTGTACCTGGCGGGAGGCACAATGAGCAGTTCTTC. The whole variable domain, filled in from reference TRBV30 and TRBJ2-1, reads SQTIHQWPATLVQPVGSPLSLECTVEGTSNPNLYWYRQAAGRGLQLLFYSVGIGQISSEVPQNLSASRPQDRQFILSSKKLLLSDSGFYLCAWSVPGGRHNEQFFGPGTRLTVL.

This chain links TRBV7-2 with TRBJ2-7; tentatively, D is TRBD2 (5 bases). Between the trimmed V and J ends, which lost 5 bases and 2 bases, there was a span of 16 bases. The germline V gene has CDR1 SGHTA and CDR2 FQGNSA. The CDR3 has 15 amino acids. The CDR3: CASSPSSGNAYEQYF. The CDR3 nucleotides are TGTGCCAGCAGCCCCTCGTCCGGGAACGCCTACGAGCAGTACTTC.

CDR3 protein: CASSPPGRVQNIQYF. CDR3 in DNA: TGTGCCAGCAGCCCCCCGGGAAGGGTTCAAAACATTCAGTACTTC. The chain joins TRBV7-9 to TRBJ2-4, with D perhaps matching TRBD2 (5 bases). This CDR3 contains 15 residues. The germline V gene has CDR1 SEHNR and CDR2 FQNEAQ (reference sequence). The V end lost 5 bases, the J end lost 5 bases, and 16 bases lay between the germline ends.

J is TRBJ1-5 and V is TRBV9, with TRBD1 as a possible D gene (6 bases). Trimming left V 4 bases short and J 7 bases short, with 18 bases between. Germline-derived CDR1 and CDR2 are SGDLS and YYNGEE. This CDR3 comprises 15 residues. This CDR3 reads CASSSTGWSGQPQHF. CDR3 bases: TGTGCCAGCAGCTCAACAGGGTGGAGTGGACAGCCCCAGCATTTT.

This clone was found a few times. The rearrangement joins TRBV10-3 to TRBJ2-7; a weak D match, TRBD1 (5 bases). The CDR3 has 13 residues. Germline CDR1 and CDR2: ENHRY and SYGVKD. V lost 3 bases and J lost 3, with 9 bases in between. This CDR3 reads CAISEQDRYEQYF. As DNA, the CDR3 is TGTGCCATCAGTGAACAGGACCGCTACGAGCAGTACTTC.

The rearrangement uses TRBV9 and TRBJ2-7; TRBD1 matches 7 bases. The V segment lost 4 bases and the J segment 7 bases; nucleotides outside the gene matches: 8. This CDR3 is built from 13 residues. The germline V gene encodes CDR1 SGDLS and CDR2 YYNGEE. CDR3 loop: CASSSNPGGEQYF. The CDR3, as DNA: TGTGCCAGCAGCTCAAATCCAGGGGGTGAGCAGTACTTC.

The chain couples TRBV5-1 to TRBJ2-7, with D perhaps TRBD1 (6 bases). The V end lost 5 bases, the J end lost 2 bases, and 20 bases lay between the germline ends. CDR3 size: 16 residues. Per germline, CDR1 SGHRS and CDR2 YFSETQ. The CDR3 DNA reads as TGCGCCAGCAGTCATCCACAGGGCACCAGGGCCTACGAGCAGTACTTC. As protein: CASSHPQGTRAYEQYF.

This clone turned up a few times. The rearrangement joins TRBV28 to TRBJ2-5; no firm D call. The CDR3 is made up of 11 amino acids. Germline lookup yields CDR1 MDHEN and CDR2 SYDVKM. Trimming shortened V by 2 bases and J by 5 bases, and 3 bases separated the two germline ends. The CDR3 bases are TGTGCCAGCAGTTTACTGGAGACCCAGTACTTC. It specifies CASSLLETQYF.

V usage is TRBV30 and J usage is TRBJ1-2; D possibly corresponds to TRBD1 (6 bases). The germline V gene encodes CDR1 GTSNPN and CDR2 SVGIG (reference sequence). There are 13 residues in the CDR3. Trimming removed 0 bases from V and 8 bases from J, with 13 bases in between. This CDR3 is CAWSVYPGAGYTF. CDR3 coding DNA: TGTGCCTGGAGTGTATATCCAGGGGCGGGCTACACCTTC.

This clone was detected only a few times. CDR3 protein: CASSSGQRTYEQYF. The CDR3 DNA sequence: TGCGCCAGCAGCTCCGGACAGAGGACCTACGAGCAGTACTTC. The chain employs TRBV5-1 and TRBJ2-7; TRBD1 is a possible D gene (6 bases). V was clipped by 3 bases and J by 2 bases, with 12 bases between them. The germline gives CDR1 SGHRS, CDR2 YFSETQ. This CDR3 spans 14 amino acids.

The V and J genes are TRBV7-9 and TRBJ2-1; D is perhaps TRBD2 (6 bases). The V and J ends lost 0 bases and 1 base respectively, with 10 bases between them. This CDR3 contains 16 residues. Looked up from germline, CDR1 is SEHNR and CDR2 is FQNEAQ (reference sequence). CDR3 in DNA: TGTGCCAGCAGCTTAGCGGCCGGGAGTTCCTACAATGAGCAGTTCTTC. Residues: CASSLAAGSSYNEQFF.

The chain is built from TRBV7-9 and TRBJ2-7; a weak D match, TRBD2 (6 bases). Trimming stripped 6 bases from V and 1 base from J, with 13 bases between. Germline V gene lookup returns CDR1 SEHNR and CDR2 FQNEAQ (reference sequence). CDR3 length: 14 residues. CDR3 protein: CASRKGGASYEQYF. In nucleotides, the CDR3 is TGTGCCAGCAGGAAAGGCGGGGCGTCCTACGAGCAGTACTTC.

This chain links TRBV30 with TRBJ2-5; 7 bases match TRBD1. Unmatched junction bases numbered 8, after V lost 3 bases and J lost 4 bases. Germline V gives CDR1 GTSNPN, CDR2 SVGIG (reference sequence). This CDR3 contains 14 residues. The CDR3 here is CAWRTTGFRETQYF. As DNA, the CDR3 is TGTGCCTGGAGAACGACAGGGTTTAGAGAGACCCAGTACTTC.

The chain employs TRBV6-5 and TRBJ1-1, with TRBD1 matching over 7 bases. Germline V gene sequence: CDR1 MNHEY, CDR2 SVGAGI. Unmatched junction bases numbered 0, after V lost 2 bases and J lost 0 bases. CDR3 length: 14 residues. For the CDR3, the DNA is TGTGCCAGCAGTTACGGACAGGTGAACACTGAAGCTTTCTTT. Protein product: CASSYGQVNTEAFF.

The CDR3 loop is CASSYSAGGNTQYF. The CDR3 DNA is TGTGCCAGCAGTTACTCGGCAGGGGGAAATACGCAGTATTTT. The chain joins TRBV6-5 to TRBJ2-3, with 7 bases identical to TRBD1. V shed 0 bases and J 7 bases; nucleotides not matched to a gene: 4. Germline-derived CDR1 and CDR2 are MNHEY and SVGAGI. CDR3 length: 14 residues.

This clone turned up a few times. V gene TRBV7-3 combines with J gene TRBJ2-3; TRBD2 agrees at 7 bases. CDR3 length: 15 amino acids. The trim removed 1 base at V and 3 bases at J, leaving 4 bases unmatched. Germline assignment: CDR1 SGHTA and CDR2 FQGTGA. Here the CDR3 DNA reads TGTGCCAGCAGCTTAATGGGCGGGAGAACAGATACGCAGTATTTT. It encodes CASSLMGGRTDTQYF.

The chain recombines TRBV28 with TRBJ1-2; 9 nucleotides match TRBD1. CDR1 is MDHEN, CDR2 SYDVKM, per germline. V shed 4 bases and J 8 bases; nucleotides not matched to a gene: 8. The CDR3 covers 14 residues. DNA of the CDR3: TGTGCCAGCAGTTACCCCGGGACAGGGCACGGCTACACCTTC. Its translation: CASSYPGTGHGYTF.

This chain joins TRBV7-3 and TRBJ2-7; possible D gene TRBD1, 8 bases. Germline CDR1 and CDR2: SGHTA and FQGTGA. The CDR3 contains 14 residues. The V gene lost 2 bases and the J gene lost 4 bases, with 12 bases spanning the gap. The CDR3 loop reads CASSLEQGGYEQYF. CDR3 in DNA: TGTGCCAGCAGCTTAGAACAGGGGGGGTACGAGCAGTACTTC.